The clone carrying this T cell receptor (beta chain) was recorded at least ten times. Its antigen is not known. The data originate from a study of T cells in Graves' hyperthyroidism and ophthalmopathy. Trimming left V 6 bases short and J 0 bases short, with 6 bases between. The CDR3 extends over 13 amino acids. RNA transcripts gave rise to amplified TCR beta CDR3 regions. HTBI primers were employed in a first-round RT-PCR of the TCR CDR3. TCRdb itself ran the multiplex PCR reads through MiXCR, one entry per CDR3 protein. Of 800,000 or so distinct CDR3 sequences in the sample, 38% are singletons; the top ten hold about 8.9%. Study outcomes and limitations: Ophthalmopathy onset followed model prediction by a median approximately 6.2 months.

The chain links TRBV12-3 or TRBV12-4 to TRBJ1-5, with D unresolved. This TCR came from a man aged 18 to 35 with Graves' hyperthyroidism. The sequenced material came from blood. As DNA, the CDR3 is TGTGCCAGCAGCCGCTATAGCAATCAGCCCCAGCATTTT. Residues: CASSRYSNQPQHF.